This TCR beta chain comes out of a study of T cells after yellow fever vaccination. Researchers made TCR cDNA using 5'RACE template switching, and this step added a universal primer site and UMIs. TCRdb reprocessed the 5' RACE reads with MiXCR, giving one entry per CDR3 protein. In the table there are about 45,000 distinct CDR3 sequences, 6.8% of which are singletons. This CDR3 is built from 12 residues. The V and J ends lost 1 base and 1 base respectively, with 5 bases between them. Germline V gene lookup returns CDR1 DFQATT and CDR2 SNEGSKA (reference sequence). Overall study findings and caveats: When the response was secondary, it was weaker but reached its peak faster, day 5 versus 15. Booster samples showed a return of most primary-vaccination clones (around 96% CD4, approximately 88% CD8). Clonotypes found in both CD4 and CD8 compartments made up a small share.

The receptor was derived from a man aged 25 to 40 who received the YFV17D yellow fever vaccine. This specimen consisted of CD8+ T cells not binding an NS4B(214-222) dextramer, sorted from PBMCs, obtained 45 days after the yellow fever booster vaccination. V usage is TRBV20-1 and J usage is TRBJ2-7, with D hard to call. CDR3 coding DNA: TGCAGTGCTAGAGGTTTGTCCTACGAGCAGTACTTC. The encoded protein is CSARGLSYEQYF.